This record concerns one T cell receptor beta chain sequence. Its cognate antigen is unknown. For each subset, genomic DNA was distributed in equal portions over several immunoSEQ plates. With ten immunoSEQ deep assay plates, unsorted PBMC DNA underwent sequencing. Method: immunoSEQ multiplex PCR; TCRdb's copy keeps in-frame clones and lacks some. The sample has 500,000 to 650,000 clones; around three quarters are singletons. This sample is part of a study of shared clonotypes between healthy human individuals. Overall study context: Ranging from 18 to 49 in age, donors were a couple of women and three men.

CDR1 SGHNT and CDR2 YYREEE come from the germline V gene (reference sequence). This CDR3 spans 14 amino acids. The germline V and J ends were trimmed by 1 base and 7 bases, with 11 bases remaining between them. General study findings and limits: Clonotype sharing among donors likely depends on sequencing depth.

The TCR was taken from a woman aged 40 to 50 in good health. Some clones in this sample may be carry-over from other donors' samples. The chain carries TRBV5-4 and TRBJ1-4, with D perhaps TRBD1 (5 bases). The sample was PBMCs. The CDR3 loop is CASSLKGTTEKLFF. In nucleotides, the CDR3 is TGTGCCAGCAGCTTGAAGGGGACGACTGAAAAACTGTTTTTT.